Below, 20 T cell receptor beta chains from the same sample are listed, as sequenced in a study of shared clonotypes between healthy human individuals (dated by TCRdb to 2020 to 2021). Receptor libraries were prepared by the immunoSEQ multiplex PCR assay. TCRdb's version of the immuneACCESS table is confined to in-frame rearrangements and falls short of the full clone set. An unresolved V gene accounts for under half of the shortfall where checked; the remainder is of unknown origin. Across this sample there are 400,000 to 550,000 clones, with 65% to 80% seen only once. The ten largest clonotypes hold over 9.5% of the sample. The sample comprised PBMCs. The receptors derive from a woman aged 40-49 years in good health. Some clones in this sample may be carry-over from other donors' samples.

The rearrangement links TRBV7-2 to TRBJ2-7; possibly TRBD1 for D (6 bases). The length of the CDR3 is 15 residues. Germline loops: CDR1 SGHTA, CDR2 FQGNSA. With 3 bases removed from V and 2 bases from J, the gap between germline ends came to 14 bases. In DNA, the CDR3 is TGTGCCAGCAGCTTTTTGGGACAACCAGCCTACGAGCAGTACTTC. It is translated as CASSFLGQPAYEQYF.

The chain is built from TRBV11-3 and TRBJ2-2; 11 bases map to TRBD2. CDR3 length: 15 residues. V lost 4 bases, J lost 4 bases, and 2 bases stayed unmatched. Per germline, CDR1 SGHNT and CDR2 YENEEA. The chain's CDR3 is CASSYSGRVTGELFF. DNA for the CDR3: TGTGCCAGCAGCTATAGCGGGAGGGTCACCGGGGAGCTGTTTTTT.

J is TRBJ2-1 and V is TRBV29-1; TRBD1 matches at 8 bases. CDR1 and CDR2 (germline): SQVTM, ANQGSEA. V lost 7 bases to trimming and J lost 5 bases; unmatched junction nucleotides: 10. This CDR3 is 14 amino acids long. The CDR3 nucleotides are TGCAGCGCAGGAAGGACAGGGAGGAACAATGAGCAGTTCTTC. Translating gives CSAGRTGRNNEQFF.

The CDR3: CASSFPYAGGPHNEQFF. The CDR3 nucleotides are TGTGCCAGCAGTTTCCCCTACGCGGGAGGGCCTCACAATGAGCAGTTCTTC. V is TRBV28 and J is TRBJ2-1, with 9 bases lining up with TRBD2. The CDR3 is made up of 17 amino acids. CDR1 and CDR2 (germline): MDHEN, SYDVKM. V lost 3 bases to trimming and J lost 5 bases; unmatched junction nucleotides: 11.

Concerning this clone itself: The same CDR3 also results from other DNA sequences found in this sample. The CDR3 sequence is CASSFSGEKLFF. CDR3 coding DNA: TGTGCCAGCAGCTTCTCCGGCGAAAAACTGTTTTTT. V and J are TRBV11-2 and TRBJ1-4; D unclear. The CDR3 is made up of 12 amino acids. Germline CDR1 reads SGHAT; CDR2 reads FQNNGV. Trimming stripped 3 bases from V and 8 bases from J, with 7 bases between.

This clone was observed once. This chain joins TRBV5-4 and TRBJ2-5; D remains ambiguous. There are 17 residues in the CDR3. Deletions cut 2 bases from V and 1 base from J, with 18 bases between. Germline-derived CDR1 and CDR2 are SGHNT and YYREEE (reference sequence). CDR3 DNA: TGTGCCAGCAGCTTCCTTTTCCTGTCCTCAGGCCAAGAGACCCAGTACTTC. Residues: CASSFLFLSSGQETQYF.

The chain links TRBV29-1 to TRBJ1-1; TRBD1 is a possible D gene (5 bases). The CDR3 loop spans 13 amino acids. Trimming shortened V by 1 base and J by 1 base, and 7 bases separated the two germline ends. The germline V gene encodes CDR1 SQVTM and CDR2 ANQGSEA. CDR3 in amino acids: CSVEVQGNTEAFF. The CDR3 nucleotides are TGCAGCGTTGAAGTGCAGGGGAACACTGAAGCTTTCTTT.

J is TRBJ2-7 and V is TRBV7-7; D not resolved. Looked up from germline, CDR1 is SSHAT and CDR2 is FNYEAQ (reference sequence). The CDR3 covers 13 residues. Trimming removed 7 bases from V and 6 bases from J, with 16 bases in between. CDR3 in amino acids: CASTQILGSEQYF. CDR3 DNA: TGTGCCAGCACCCAAATCCTGGGATCCGAGCAGTACTTC.

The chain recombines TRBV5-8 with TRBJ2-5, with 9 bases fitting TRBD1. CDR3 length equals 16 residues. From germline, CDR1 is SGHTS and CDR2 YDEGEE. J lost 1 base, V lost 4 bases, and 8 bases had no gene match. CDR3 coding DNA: TGTGCCAGCAGCAAAGGGACAGGGATAAGCCAAGAGACCCAGTACTTC. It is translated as CASSKGTGISQETQYF.

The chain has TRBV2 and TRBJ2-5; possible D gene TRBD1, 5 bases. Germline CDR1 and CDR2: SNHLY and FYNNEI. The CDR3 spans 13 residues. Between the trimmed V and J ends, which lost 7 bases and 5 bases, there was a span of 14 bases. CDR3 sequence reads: CASTRGLGETQYF. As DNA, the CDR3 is TGTGCCAGCACTAGGGGTTTAGGCGAGACCCAGTACTTC.

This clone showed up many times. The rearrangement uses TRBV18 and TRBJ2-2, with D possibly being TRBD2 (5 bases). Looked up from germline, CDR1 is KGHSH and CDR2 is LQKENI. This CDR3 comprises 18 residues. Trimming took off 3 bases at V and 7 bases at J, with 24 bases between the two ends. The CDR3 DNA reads TGTGCCAGCTCACCTTTCCCGCCCCGAGGGAGTTCCAGCGGGGAGCTGTTTTTT. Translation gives CASSPFPPRGSSSGELFF. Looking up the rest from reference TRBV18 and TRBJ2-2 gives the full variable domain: NAGVMQNPRHLVRRRGQEARLRCSPMKGHSHVYWYRQLPEEGLKFMVYLQKENIIDESGMPKERFSAEFPKEGPSILRIQQVVRGDSAAYFCASSPFPPRGSSSGELFFGEGSRLTVL.

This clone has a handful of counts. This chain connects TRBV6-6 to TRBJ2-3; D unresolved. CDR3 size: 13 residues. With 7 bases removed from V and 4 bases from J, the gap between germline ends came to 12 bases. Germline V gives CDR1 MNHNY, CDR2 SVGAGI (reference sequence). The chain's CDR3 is CASKWRGADTQYF. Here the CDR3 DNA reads TGTGCCAGCAAGTGGAGAGGCGCAGATACGCAGTATTTT.

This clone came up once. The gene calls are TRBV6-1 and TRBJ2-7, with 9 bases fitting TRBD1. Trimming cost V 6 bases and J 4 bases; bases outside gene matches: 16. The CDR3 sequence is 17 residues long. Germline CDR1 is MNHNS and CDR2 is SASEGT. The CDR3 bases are TGTGCCAGCAGCGAAAGAAAACGGGACAGGGCTTTATACGAGCAGTACTTC. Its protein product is CASSERKRDRALYEQYF.

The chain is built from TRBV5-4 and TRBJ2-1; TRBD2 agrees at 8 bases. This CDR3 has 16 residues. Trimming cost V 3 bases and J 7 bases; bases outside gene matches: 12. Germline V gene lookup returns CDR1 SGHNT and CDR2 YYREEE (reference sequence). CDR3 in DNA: TGTGCCAGCAGCTCCGTACCGGGACTAGTGGGGAATGAGCAGTTCTTC. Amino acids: CASSSVPGLVGNEQFF.

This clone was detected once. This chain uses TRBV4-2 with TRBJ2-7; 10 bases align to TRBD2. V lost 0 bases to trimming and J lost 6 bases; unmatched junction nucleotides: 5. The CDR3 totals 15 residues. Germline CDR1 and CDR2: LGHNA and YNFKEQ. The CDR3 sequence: CASSQEPSGSGEQYF. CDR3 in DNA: TGTGCCAGCAGCCAAGAACCTAGCGGGAGTGGCGAGCAGTACTTC.

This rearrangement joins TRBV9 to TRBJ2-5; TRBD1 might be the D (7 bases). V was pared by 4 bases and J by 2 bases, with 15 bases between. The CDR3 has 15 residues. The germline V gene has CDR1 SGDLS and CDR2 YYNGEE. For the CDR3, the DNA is TGTGCCAGCAGCTGGGCGGGACAGCAACAAGAGACCCAGTACTTC. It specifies CASSWAGQQQETQYF.

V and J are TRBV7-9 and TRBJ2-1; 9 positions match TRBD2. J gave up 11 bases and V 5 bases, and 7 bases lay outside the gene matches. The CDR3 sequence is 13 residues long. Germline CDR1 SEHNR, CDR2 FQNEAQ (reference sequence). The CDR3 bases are TGTGCCAGCAGCGCGGGAGGGTCGGAGAAGCAGTTCTTC. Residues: CASSAGGSEKQFF.

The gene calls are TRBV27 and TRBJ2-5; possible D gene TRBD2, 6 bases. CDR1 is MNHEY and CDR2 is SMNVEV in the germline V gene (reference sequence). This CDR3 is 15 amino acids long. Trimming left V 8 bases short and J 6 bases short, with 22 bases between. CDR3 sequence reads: CASRPSAGMRKTQYF. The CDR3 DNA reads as TGTGCCAGCCGCCCTAGCGCAGGTATGAGGAAGACCCAGTACTTC.

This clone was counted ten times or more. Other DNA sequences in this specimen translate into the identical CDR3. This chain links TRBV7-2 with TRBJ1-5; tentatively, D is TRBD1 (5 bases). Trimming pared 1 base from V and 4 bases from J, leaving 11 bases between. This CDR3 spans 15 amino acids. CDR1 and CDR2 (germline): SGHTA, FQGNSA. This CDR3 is CASSLGVRENQPQHF. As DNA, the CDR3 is TGTGCCAGCAGCTTAGGGGTCAGGGAAAATCAGCCCCAGCATTTT.

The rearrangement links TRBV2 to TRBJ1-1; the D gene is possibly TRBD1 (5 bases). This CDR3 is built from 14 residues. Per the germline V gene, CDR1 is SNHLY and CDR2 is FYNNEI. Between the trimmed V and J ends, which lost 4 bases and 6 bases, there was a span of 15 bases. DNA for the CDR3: TGTGCCAGCAGTGTCTATCGTGGGGCGGCTGAAGCTTTCTTT. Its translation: CASSVYRGAAEAFF.